The 18 T cell receptor beta chains below were found in one sample sequenced in a study of T cell repertoires in cytomegalovirus infection. TCRdb re-called the reads with MiXCR, one entry per CDR3 protein. The data hold more than 650,000 distinct CDR3 sequences, with under 40% observed a single time. Sequenced input: PBMCs. The receptors were sampled from a human donor in good health (CMV status not recorded). Some clones in this sample may be carry-over from other donors' samples.

This clonotype was observed a few times. V is TRBV7-8 and J is TRBJ1-1; 9 bases are a match to TRBD1. CDR3 length equals 14 residues. From germline, CDR1 is SGHVS and CDR2 FQNEAQ. V gave up 4 bases and J gave up 11 bases; unmatched junction bases: 11. Here the CDR3 reads CASSSRQGGRSAFF. The DNA for the CDR3 is TGTGCCAGCAGCTCGCGACAGGGGGGGCGATCTGCTTTCTTT.

This clonotype was counted a few times. The V gene is TRBV5-5, the J gene TRBJ2-1; a weak D match, TRBD2 (6 bases). This CDR3 has 21 amino acids. The germline V and J ends were trimmed by 2 bases and 2 bases, with 29 bases remaining between them. Germline lookup yields CDR1 SGHKS and CDR2 YYEKEE (reference sequence). The CDR3, as DNA: TGTGCCAGCAGCTTCCGAACCTACCTACACCGGGACTCAAATGCCTACAATGAGCAGTTCTTC. Translating gives CASSFRTYLHRDSNAYNEQFF.

The rearrangement uses TRBV6-6 and TRBJ2-3; 11 nucleotides align to TRBD1. The CDR3 extends over 16 amino acids. V lost 6 bases to trimming and J lost 3 bases; unmatched junction nucleotides: 8. The V gene's germline CDR1 is MNHNY and CDR2 SVGAGI (reference sequence). CDR3 in amino acids: CASRERTGGRTDTQYF. In DNA form, the CDR3 reads TGTGCCAGCAGGGAAAGGACAGGGGGCAGGACAGATACGCAGTATTTT.

This chain joins TRBV27 and TRBJ2-7, with 8 bases fitting TRBD2. Germline CDR1 and CDR2: MNHEY and SMNVEV (reference sequence). CDR3 size: 13 residues. Trimming at V came to 6 bases and at J to 3 bases, leaving 4 bases not matched to a gene. The CDR3 spells CASRRGGLYEQYF. In nucleotides, the CDR3 is TGTGCCAGCAGACGGGGGGGGCTCTACGAGCAGTACTTC.

This clonotype was counted once. This may come from a read error, since a much larger clone is one base off. This chain links TRBV7-2 with TRBJ1-6; a possible D gene is TRBD1 (6 bases). Germline CDR1 is SGHTA and CDR2 is FQGNSA. The CDR3 runs 17 residues. CDR3 sequence reads: CARSFRGRVSSVSPLHF. CDR3 sequence (DNA): TGTGCCAGAAGCTTCAGGGGCAGGGTGTCTAGTGTTTCACCCCTCCACTTT. The full variable domain, its missing parts supplied by reference TRBV7-2 and TRBJ1-6, is GAGVSQSPSNKVTEKGKDVELRCDPISGHTALYWYRQSLGQGLEFLIYFQGNSAPDKSGLPSDRFSAERTGGSVSTLTIQRTQQEDSAVYLCARSFRGRVSSVSPLHFGNGTRLTVT.

The genes are TRBV28 and TRBJ1-5; 8 nucleotides align to TRBD1. This CDR3 has 16 amino acids. CDR1 is MDHEN, CDR2 SYDVKM, per germline. Trimming cost V 5 bases and J 6 bases; bases outside gene matches: 12. In DNA form, the CDR3 reads TGTGCCAGCAGTCCACTTCTAGGACAGGGACGTCAGCCCCAGCATTTT. Translation gives CASSPLLGQGRQPQHF.

The chain links TRBV6-6 to TRBJ2-4; no clear D. V shed 2 bases and J shed 2 bases, with 25 bases lying between them. Germline V gene data show CDR1 as MNHNY and CDR2 as SVGAGI (reference sequence). The length of the CDR3 is 20 residues. The CDR3, as DNA: TGTGCCAGCAGTTACCTCCGACGTGGAGCAACCGAGAGTCCCAAAAACATTCAGTACTTC. It is translated as CASSYLRRGATESPKNIQYF.

This clonotype has just a few counts. This rearrangement joins TRBV5-6 to TRBJ2-1, with 11 bases fitting TRBD1. Germline CDR1 is SGHDT and CDR2 is YYEEEE. V trimming: 4 bases; J trimming: 5 bases; junction bases outside the gene matches: 5. The CDR3 has 15 amino acids. CDR3 nucleotides: TGTGCCAGCAGCCGGACAGGGGGCCTAAACAATGAGCAGTTCTTC. Translated, it gives CASSRTGGLNNEQFF.

This rearrangement joins TRBV27 to TRBJ1-5; 7 nucleotides match TRBD1. CDR3 size: 15 residues. After removal of 2 bases from V and 3 bases from J, the junction contained 4 bases not matched to a gene. The germline V gene has CDR1 MNHEY and CDR2 SMNVEV (reference sequence). DNA for the CDR3: TGTGCCAGCAGTTTAGAGGGGGCGGTCAATCAGCCCCAGCATTTT. The encoded protein is CASSLEGAVNQPQHF.

This clonotype turned up a few times. The chain carries TRBV7-9 and TRBJ2-1; unclear D gene. The germline V gene has CDR1 SEHNR and CDR2 FQNEAQ (reference sequence). V was clipped by 5 bases and J by 1 base, with 9 bases between them. The CDR3 consists of 14 residues. The CDR3 DNA reads as TGTGCCAGCAGCGCAGATAATTCCTACAATGAGCAGTTCTTC. Protein sequence: CASSADNSYNEQFF.

The chain joins TRBV7-9 to TRBJ2-3; possible D gene TRBD2, 5 bases. Germline CDR1 SEHNR, CDR2 FQNEAQ (reference sequence). This CDR3 spans 16 amino acids. V was shortened by 4 bases and J by 4 bases, with 18 bases between the two germline ends. This CDR3 is CASSSFPEGAADTQYF. The CDR3 DNA follows: TGTGCCAGCAGCTCCTTCCCCGAGGGAGCGGCAGATACGCAGTATTTT.

The chain recombines TRBV6-8 with TRBJ2-5; D call uncertain. From germline, CDR1 is MNHGY and CDR2 SAAAGT. Between the trimmed V and J ends, which lost 5 bases and 4 bases, there was a span of 11 bases. CDR3 size: 13 residues. The CDR3 DNA is TGTGCCAGCAGTCCCCCTTGGGGAGAGACCCAGTACTTC. Translation gives CASSPPWGETQYF.

As for this clonotype: Since a much larger clone is just one base distant, this may be a read error. The rearrangement joins TRBV7-3 to TRBJ2-1, with 8 bases fitting TRBD1. The CDR3 contains 15 residues. The germline CDR1 and CDR2 sequences are SGHTA and FQGTGA. CDR3 residues: CASSPPNRGIDEQLF. In DNA form, the CDR3 reads TGTGCCAGCAGCCCACCAAACAGGGGGATTGATGAGCAGTTATTC.

This clonotype was counted at least ten times. The V call is TRBV2, the J call TRBJ1-4; D is possibly TRBD1 (5 bases). Germline CDR1 SNHLY, CDR2 FYNNEI. The V gene lost 6 bases and the J gene lost 7 bases, with 18 bases spanning the gap. The CDR3 is 15 residues long. The CDR3 is CASRGIGGRIEKLFF. In DNA, the CDR3 is TGTGCCAGCAGAGGGATTGGGGGACGTATTGAAAAACTGTTTTTT.

A few counts support this clonotype. V usage is TRBV7-6 and J usage is TRBJ2-7; 7 positions agree with TRBD1. The CDR3 runs to 15 residues. In germline, CDR1 is SGHVS, CDR2 FNYEAQ. J lost 4 bases, V lost 7 bases, and 13 bases had no gene match. The CDR3 reads CASTVSTGNFYEQYF. For the CDR3, the DNA is TGTGCCAGCACCGTATCGACAGGGAATTTTTACGAGCAGTACTTC. The variable domain in full, with the rest retrieved from reference TRBV7-6 and TRBJ2-7, is GAGVSQSPRYKVTKRGQDVALRCDPISGHVSLYWYRQALGQGPEFLTYFNYEAQQDKSGLPNDRFSAERPEGSISTLTIQRTEQRDSAMYRCASTVSTGNFYEQYFGPGTRLTVT.

The V and J genes are TRBV7-2 and TRBJ2-4; D unclear. Germline V gives CDR1 SGHTA, CDR2 FQGNSA. Trimming pared 3 bases from V and 0 bases from J, leaving 6 bases between. The CDR3 is 14 amino acids. The CDR3 sequence: CASSFYGAKNIQYF. DNA of the CDR3: TGTGCCAGCAGCTTCTACGGAGCCAAAAACATTCAGTACTTC.

The chain carries TRBV6-2 or TRBV6-3 and TRBJ1-2; D is unresolved. Trimming removed 6 bases from V and 4 bases from J, with 21 bases in between. The CDR3 is 16 amino acids. Per germline, CDR1 MNHEY and CDR2 SVGEGT. The CDR3: CASSPESWEAFYGYTF. DNA for the CDR3: TGTGCCAGCAGCCCAGAAAGTTGGGAGGCGTTCTATGGCTACACCTTC.

The chain joins TRBV11-1 to TRBJ1-4, with TRBD1 identical over 11 bases. The V segment lost 4 bases and the J segment 8 bases; nucleotides outside the gene matches: 6. This CDR3 is 15 amino acids long. Germline V gene data show CDR1 as SGHAT and CDR2 as FQDESV (reference sequence). CDR3 residues: CASSSWTGGYEKLFF. CDR3 DNA sequence: TGTGCCAGCAGCTCCTGGACAGGGGGCTACGAAAAACTGTTTTTT. Full variable domain (outside the CDR3, taken from reference TRBV11-1 and TRBJ1-4): EAEVAQSPRYKITEKSQAVAFWCDPISGHATLYWYRQILGQGPELLVQFQDESVVDDSQLPKDRFSAERLKGVDSTLKIQPAELGDSAMYLCASSSWTGGYEKLFFGSGTQLSVL.